Below, 9 T cell receptor beta chains from the same sample are listed, as sequenced in a study of blood T cell repertoires in COVID-19. Sequencing used immunoSEQ multiplex PCR; TCRdb keeps in-frame clones, though not all of them. Of about 83,000 clones listed, approximately 78% are singletons. Sequencing was carried out using peripheral blood. The receptors shown here come from a woman of 80 years or more with acute or convalescent COVID-19.

In this sample, this clone turned up a few times. The rearrangement uses TRBV19 and TRBJ1-4; TRBD1 matches 8 bases. J lost 10 bases, V lost 5 bases, and 12 bases had no gene match. CDR1 is LNHDA, CDR2 SQIVND, per germline (reference sequence). The CDR3 consists of 15 residues. The CDR3 reads CASSSSQGASGKLFF. CDR3 nucleotides: TGTGCCAGTAGTTCCTCCCAGGGGGCGAGCGGAAAACTGTTTTTT.

This sequence joins TRBV4-1 and TRBJ2-5; the match to TRBD2 covers 9 bases. The V gene's germline CDR1 is MGHRA and CDR2 YSYEKL. With 0 bases clipped from V and 6 bases from J, the junction kept 8 bases outside the gene matches. The CDR3 spans 16 residues. The DNA for the CDR3 is TGCGCCAGCAGCCAAGAACGGGCGGGGGGGCCGCAGACCCAGTACTTC. Protein: CASSQERAGGPQTQYF.

The V call is TRBV24-1, the J call TRBJ1-2, with D perhaps matching TRBD1 (5 bases). Germline loops: CDR1 KGHDR, CDR2 SFDVKD. Trimming cost V 5 bases and J 2 bases, with 8 bases left between them. The CDR3 spans 13 residues. This chain's CDR3 is CATSGRGNYGYTF. In DNA form, the CDR3 reads TGTGCCACCAGTGGACGGGGGAACTATGGCTACACCTTC.

The V and J genes are TRBV27 and TRBJ2-7; 11 bases line up with TRBD1. The germline V gene encodes CDR1 MNHEY and CDR2 SMNVEV (reference sequence). Unmatched junction bases numbered 9, after V lost 5 bases and J lost 6 bases. This CDR3 has 15 amino acids. The CDR3 DNA follows: TGTGCCAGCAGTGTGAAGGGGACAGGGGGTTTCGAGCAGTACTTC. Its translation: CASSVKGTGGFEQYF.

This clone appeared once. The genes are TRBV15 and TRBJ2-3; TRBD2 matches at 12 bases. Germline V CDR1 and CDR2: LNHNV, YYDKDF (reference sequence). The CDR3 is made up of 19 amino acids. Unmatched junction bases numbered 13, after V lost 5 bases and J lost 1 base. CDR3 protein: CATSRGASGGAIGTDTQYF. DNA for the CDR3: TGTGCCACCAGCCGGGGGGCTAGCGGGGGGGCGATCGGCACAGATACGCAGTATTTT.

The gene calls are TRBV11-2 and TRBJ1-3; D is unresolved. V shed 5 bases and J shed 0 bases, with 14 bases lying between them. This CDR3 region has 16 residues. From germline, CDR1 is SGHAT and CDR2 FQNNGV. The CDR3 coding sequence is TGTGCCAGCAGCCAAGAAGCGGTATTCTCTGGAAACACCATATATTTT. Its protein is CASSQEAVFSGNTIYF.

The chain uses TRBV6-5 and TRBJ2-7; 7 bases agree with TRBD1. Germline values: CDR1 MNHEY, CDR2 SVGAGI. This CDR3 is built from 15 residues. The J segment lost 0 bases and the V segment lost 6 bases, leaving 8 bases of the junction unmatched. CDR3 sequence reads: CASSLTGTDSYEQYF. CDR3 nucleotides: TGTGCCAGCAGCTTAACCGGGACAGACTCCTACGAGCAGTACTTC.

Written as DNA, the CDR3 is TGTGCCAGCAGTGAAGGACAGGGCAAAAAGACCCAGTACTTC. Its translation: CASSEGQGKKTQYF. This rearrangement joins TRBV6-1 to TRBJ2-5; 7 positions match TRBD1. This CDR3 has 14 amino acids. The trim removed 1 base at V and 6 bases at J, leaving 5 bases unmatched. In germline, CDR1 is MNHNS, CDR2 SASEGT.

The J gene is TRBJ1-2, the V gene TRBV18; a weak D match, TRBD1 (6 bases). Germline assignment: CDR1 KGHSH and CDR2 LQKENI. CDR3 length: 16 residues. Trimming stripped 6 bases from V and 5 bases from J, with 22 bases between. The DNA for the CDR3 is TGTGCCAGCTCGGAGAGCCCTCAGGGGTTGGAGTATGGCTACACCTTC. It specifies CASSESPQGLEYGYTF.